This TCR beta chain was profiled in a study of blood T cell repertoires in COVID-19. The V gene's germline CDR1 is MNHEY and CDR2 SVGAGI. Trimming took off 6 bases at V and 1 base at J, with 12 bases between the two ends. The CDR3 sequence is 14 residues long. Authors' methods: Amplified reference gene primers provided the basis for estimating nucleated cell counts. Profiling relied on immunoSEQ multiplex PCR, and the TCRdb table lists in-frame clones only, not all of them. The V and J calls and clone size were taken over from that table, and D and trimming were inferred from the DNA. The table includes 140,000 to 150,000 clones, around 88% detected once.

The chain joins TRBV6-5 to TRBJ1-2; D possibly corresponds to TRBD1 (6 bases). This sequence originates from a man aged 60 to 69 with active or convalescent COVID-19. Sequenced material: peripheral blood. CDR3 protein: CASRVRGSNYGYTF. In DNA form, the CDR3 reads TGTGCCAGCAGAGTCAGGGGAAGTAACTATGGCTACACCTTC.